A selection of T cell receptor beta chains follows, all from one sample in a study of blood T cell repertoires in COVID-19. The data were produced by immunoSEQ multiplex PCR, yet TCRdb's version contains in-frame clones alone and is incomplete. The sample carries about 270,000 clones, more than 75% recorded once. Sequenced input: PBMCs or T cells enriched from blood (not recorded which). The receptor source for this set is a woman in her sixties or seventies in a cohort exposed to, infected with or recovered from COVID-19 (not recorded which). The CDR3 runs from the conserved cysteine through the conserved F or W. D genes are given only for firm matches. Only some rows state a clone size, as once, few, many or a class for expanded clones.

clone_size: once; j_call: TRBJ2-3; v_call: TRBV4-1; d_call: -; cdr3_nt: TGCGCCAGCAGCCAAGATACGGCGGGAAGAGGGGATACGCAGTATTTT; cdr3_aa: CASSQDTAGRGDTQYF
clone_size: -; j_call: TRBJ2-7; v_call: TRBV5-4; d_call: TRBD1; cdr3_nt: TGTGCCAGCAGCTTTCCGGGACAGGTTATACTTGGGGACCAGAAGCAGTACTTC; cdr3_aa: CASSFPGQVILGDQKQYF
clone_size: once; j_call: TRBJ1-4; v_call: TRBV3-1/TRBV3-2; d_call: -; cdr3_nt: TGTGCCAGCAGCCCAAGGGACTCACTTGAAAAACTGTTTTTT; cdr3_aa: CASSPRDSLEKLFF
clone_size: -; j_call: TRBJ1-1; v_call: TRBV28; d_call: -; cdr3_nt: TGTGCCAGCAGTTTGCAGGCCCTCACTGAAGCTTTCTTT; cdr3_aa: CASSLQALTEAFF
clone_size: -; j_call: TRBJ2-5; v_call: TRBV3-1/TRBV3-2; d_call: TRBD2; cdr3_nt: TGTGCCAGCAGCCCGTCCCGGACTAGCCAAAAAGGGACCCAGTACTTC; cdr3_aa: CASSPSRTSQKGTQYF
clone_size: -; j_call: TRBJ1-2; v_call: TRBV28; d_call: TRBD1; cdr3_nt: TGTGCCAGCAGTTGGACAGGGGATGACTATGGCTACACCTTC; cdr3_aa: CASSWTGDDYGYTF
clone_size: -; j_call: TRBJ2-7; v_call: TRBV18; d_call: -; cdr3_nt: TGTGCCAGCTCACCACCATCCGTCTACGAGCAGTACTTC; cdr3_aa: CASSPPSVYEQYF
clone_size: -; j_call: TRBJ1-2; v_call: TRBV6-5; d_call: TRBD1; cdr3_nt: TGTGCCAGCAGTTATGGGACAGGTCACCCCAATGGCTACACCTTC; cdr3_aa: CASSYGTGHPNGYTF
clone_size: -; j_call: TRBJ1-6; v_call: TRBV11-2; d_call: -; cdr3_nt: TGTGCCAGCAGCTTTCAGGTCAATTCACCCCTCCACTTT; cdr3_aa: CASSFQVNSPLHF
clone_size: -; j_call: TRBJ1-1; v_call: TRBV19; d_call: -; cdr3_nt: TGTGCCAGTAGTATAGCGCTCGGGGGAGCGGCTGAAGCTTTCTTT; cdr3_aa: CASSIALGGAAEAFF
clone_size: -; j_call: TRBJ2-7; v_call: TRBV28; d_call: -; cdr3_nt: TGTGCCAGCCAGGGCCGTACAGGCCACGAGCAGTACTTC; cdr3_aa: CASQGRTGHEQYF
clone_size: -; j_call: TRBJ2-1; v_call: TRBV6-5; d_call: TRBD2; cdr3_nt: TGTGCCAGCAGTTCCTTACTAGCGGGACTCTACAATGAGCAGTTCTTC; cdr3_aa: CASSSLLAGLYNEQFF
clone_size: -; j_call: TRBJ1-4; v_call: TRBV3-1/TRBV3-2; d_call: -; cdr3_nt: TGTGCCAGCAGCCCCAAAGTAGGGGGTGACGAAAAACTGTTTTTT; cdr3_aa: CASSPKVGGDEKLFF
clone_size: -; j_call: TRBJ1-1; v_call: TRBV30; d_call: TRBD1; cdr3_nt: TGTGCCTGGGGTCCGGGACAGAGAGGGACGAACACTGAAGCTTTCTTT; cdr3_aa: CAWGPGQRGTNTEAFF
clone_size: -; j_call: TRBJ2-7; v_call: TRBV27; d_call: TRBD1; cdr3_nt: TGTGCCAGCAGTTCCCTGGGCGCCGGACAGGGCCTACAGCAGTACTTC; cdr3_aa: CASSSLGAGQGLQQYF
clone_size: -; j_call: TRBJ2-2; v_call: TRBV11-3; d_call: TRBD1; cdr3_nt: TGTGCCAGCAGCTTAGGCAGGGGGCCTTTCGGGGAGCTGTTTTTT; cdr3_aa: CASSLGRGPFGELFF
clone_size: -; j_call: TRBJ2-5; v_call: TRBV23-1; d_call: -; cdr3_nt: TGCGCCAGCAGTCAATTTTCGGCAGGCTACCAAGAGACCCAGTACTTC; cdr3_aa: CASSQFSAGYQETQYF
clone_size: -; j_call: TRBJ1-1; v_call: TRBV7-2; d_call: -; cdr3_nt: TGTGCCAGCAGCTTAGTACCAGGGGTGAACACTGAAGCTTTCTTT; cdr3_aa: CASSLVPGVNTEAFF
clone_size: -; j_call: TRBJ2-7; v_call: TRBV6-5; d_call: -; cdr3_nt: TGTGCCAGCAGTTACGGAGGCTACCCTTCCCCCTACGAGCAGTACTTC; cdr3_aa: CASSYGGYPSPYEQYF
clone_size: few; j_call: TRBJ2-3; v_call: TRBV5-1; d_call: TRBD2; cdr3_nt: TGCGCCAGCGGGTCGCCGGGAGGGAGCACAGATACGCAGTATTTT; cdr3_aa: CASGSPGGSTDTQYF
clone_size: -; j_call: TRBJ2-7; v_call: TRBV11-2; d_call: TRBD1; cdr3_nt: TGTGCCAGCAATCTTTGGACAGGCTACGAGCAGTACTTC; cdr3_aa: CASNLWTGYEQYF
clone_size: -; j_call: TRBJ2-2; v_call: TRBV30; d_call: -; cdr3_nt: TGTGCCTGGAGGCCCCGGTCCGGGGAGCTGTTTTTT; cdr3_aa: CAWRPRSGELFF
clone_size: -; j_call: TRBJ2-7; v_call: TRBV5-4; d_call: TRBD2; cdr3_nt: TGTGCCAGCAGCTTCCCCGGGACTAGCGCTGAGCAGTACTTC; cdr3_aa: CASSFPGTSAEQYF
clone_size: -; j_call: TRBJ1-2; v_call: TRBV6-5; d_call: TRBD1; cdr3_nt: TGTGCCAGCAGTCCGACAGGGATTCCCAACTATGGCTACACCTTC; cdr3_aa: CASSPTGIPNYGYTF
clone_size: -; j_call: TRBJ2-5; v_call: TRBV4-3; d_call: TRBD1; cdr3_nt: TGCGCCAGCAGCCAAAGGGACAGACCGAGCGAGACCCAGTACTTC; cdr3_aa: CASSQRDRPSETQYF
clone_size: few; j_call: TRBJ2-1; v_call: TRBV5-6; d_call: -; cdr3_nt: TGTGCCAGCAGCTTGCCAGGTGTTGCCAATGAGCAGTTCTTC; cdr3_aa: CASSLPGVANEQFF
clone_size: -; j_call: TRBJ2-3; v_call: TRBV9; d_call: TRBD2; cdr3_nt: TGTGCCAGCAGCGTAGAACCTAGCGGGAGCTCCACAGATACGCAGTATTTT; cdr3_aa: CASSVEPSGSSTDTQYF
clone_size: -; j_call: TRBJ1-5; v_call: TRBV11-2; d_call: TRBD1; cdr3_nt: TGTGCCAGCAGCTTATCAGGGACAGGGTCTCGTCAGCCCCAGCATTTT; cdr3_aa: CASSLSGTGSRQPQHF
clone_size: -; j_call: TRBJ2-1; v_call: TRBV24-1; d_call: TRBD2; cdr3_nt: TGTGCCACCAGCCCAAACTGGGGCGGGAGCTCCTACAATGAGCAGTTCTTC; cdr3_aa: CATSPNWGGSSYNEQFF
clone_size: -; j_call: TRBJ2-3; v_call: TRBV15; d_call: -; cdr3_nt: TGTGCCACCAGCAGAGGCCTAAGCACAGATACGCAGTATTTT; cdr3_aa: CATSRGLSTDTQYF
clone_size: few; j_call: TRBJ1-3; v_call: TRBV6-5; d_call: -; cdr3_nt: TGTGCCAGCAGGCCACAGATTTCTGGAAACACCATATATTTT; cdr3_aa: CASRPQISGNTIYF